Only a few counts were recorded for the clone carrying this TCR beta chain. Antigen: not known. TCRdb redid the calling of the 5' RACE reads with MiXCR, one entry per CDR3 protein. The repertoire consists of approximately 620,000 distinct CDR3 sequences, with less than 10% occurring once and the leading ten covering approximately 0.89%. These data belong to a study of identical twins. All donors were healthy Caucasians. Study-level points and caveats: Whereas memory repertoires showed no such difference, abundant cord blood beta clonotypes carried fewer insertions.

These data also formed part of another study, on yellow fever vaccine responses in identical twins.

The TCR comes from a woman under 30 in good health. Sequenced sample: PBMCs.

Here the CDR3 reads CASSLDSLPYEQYF. CDR3 DNA sequence: TGTGCCAGCAGCCTCGACAGCCTTCCCTACGAGCAGTACTTC. This chain connects TRBV3-1 to TRBJ2-7; the D gene is possibly TRBD1 (5 bases). Trimming took 4 bases from V and 2 from J, leaving 12 bases between them. The CDR3 is 14 residues long. Germline CDR1 is LGHDT and CDR2 is YNNKEL (reference sequence).